What follows are 5 T cell receptor beta chains derived from one specimen sequenced in a study of shared T cell receptors in the human thymus. Assay used: immunoSEQ multiplex PCR; TCRdb lists only in-frame clones, some missing. In the table there are about 710,000 clones, 87% of which are singletons. The sample was also linked to a second study, of human thymus T cells.

The sample consisted of thymocytes. These TCRs come from a boy younger than two with a congenital heart defect.

This clone was seen just once. The rearrangement joins TRBV11-2 to TRBJ2-3, with 8 bases aligning to TRBD2. Germline CDR1 reads SGHAT; CDR2 reads FQNNGV. The CDR3 totals 16 residues. The junction had 12 bases not matched to a gene; V was cut back by 5 bases and J by 5 bases. CDR3 sequence (DNA): TGTGCCAGCAGCCATAACCTAGCGGGTGAGGGAGATACGCAGTATTTT. Amino acids: CASSHNLAGEGDTQYF.

The J gene is TRBJ1-2, the V gene TRBV4-1; 7 nucleotides agree with TRBD1. This CDR3 contains 18 residues. Trimming removed 1 base from V and 1 base from J; junction bases left unmatched: 12. Germline values: CDR1 MGHRA, CDR2 YSYEKL. The CDR3 loop reads CASSQGAEGARLNYGYTF. The CDR3 DNA reads TGCGCCAGCAGCCAAGGGGCGGAGGGGGCGCGTCTTAACTATGGCTACACCTTC.

The chain recombines TRBV25-1 with TRBJ2-1; no firm D call. The germline V gene encodes CDR1 MGHDK and CDR2 SYGVNS. The CDR3 length is 12 residues. V gave up 7 bases and J gave up 2 bases, with 6 bases separating them. Here the CDR3 DNA reads TGTGCCAGCACAGGAACCTACAATGAGCAGTTCTTC. It yields the protein CASTGTYNEQFF.

This clone was found a few times. This chain joins TRBV28 and TRBJ1-3; D is possibly TRBD1 (6 bases). The germline V gene encodes CDR1 MDHEN and CDR2 SYDVKM. The CDR3 totals 16 residues. Trimming shortened V by 5 bases and J by 0 bases, and 14 bases separated the two germline ends. The CDR3 DNA follows: TGTGCCAGCAGTCGAATGGACAGAAGCTCTGGAAACACCATATATTTT. As protein: CASSRMDRSSGNTIYF.

The chain combines TRBV5-1 with TRBJ1-1; a possible D gene is TRBD1 (5 bases). Germline V gives CDR1 SGHRS, CDR2 YFSETQ. V was shortened by 7 bases and J by 0 bases, with 10 bases between the two germline ends. CDR3 length equals 13 residues. CDR3 region: CASSQGLNTEAFF. CDR3 DNA sequence: TGCGCCAGCTCCCAGGGATTGAACACTGAAGCTTTCTTT.